This entry is about one T cell receptor beta chain. Sequenced by immunoSEQ multiplex PCR; TCRdb stores in-frame clones only, minus some. The sample shows tens of thousands of clones, approximately 93% of them seen only once. The entry originates in a study of technical replicates of blood from a handful of donors. The CDR3 extends over 14 amino acids. V trimming: 6 bases; J trimming: 5 bases; junction bases outside the gene matches: 6. The germline V gene has CDR1 MNHEY and CDR2 SMNVEV (reference sequence). The sequenced material came from T cells isolated from PBMCs. V gene TRBV27 combines with J gene TRBJ1-5; TRBD1 agrees at 8 bases. This receptor was obtained from a human donor in good health. DNA of the CDR3: TGTGCCAGCAGGCTAACAGGGGGGGATCAGCCCCAGCATTTT. Translating gives CASRLTGGDQPQHF.